The clone carrying this T cell receptor beta chain occurred many times. The entry originates in a study of response to subunit inactivated influenza vaccine. Trimming cost V 3 bases and J 8 bases; bases outside gene matches: 3. In germline, CDR1 is KGHDR, CDR2 SFDVKD. The CDR3 is 13 residues long. TCRdb independently ran MiXCR on the RT-PCR reads; one entry per CDR3 protein. The repertoire holds about half a million distinct CDR3 sequences, less than 10% seen once, with under 15% in the top ten. The sample in question was PBMCs from blood, obtained around 25 months after vaccination. This receptor was identified in a man aged 45 to 75 who received an inactivated influenza vaccine. This sequence joins TRBV24-1 and TRBJ2-1, with 7 bases that match TRBD1. The CDR3 DNA sequence: TGTGCCACCAGTGATGACAGGGTCCATGAGCAGTTCTTC. Its protein product is CATSDDRVHEQFF.